The rows below give T cell receptor beta chains drawn from one sample of a study of human T cells and chemical hapten exposure. One entry per CDR3 protein, called by TCRdb with MiXCR from the reads. The profile shows about 120,000 distinct CDR3 sequences, 8% to 9.5% of them singletons. The material sequenced was whole blood. The receptors stem from a human donor in good health. Some clones in this sample may be carry-over from other donors' samples. Both conserved end residues are part of each CDR3. A clone size is listed for some rows: how often the clone was seen (once, few, many), or a class if it is expanded.

clone_size j_call v_call cdr3_aa
many TRBJ2-3 TRBV27 CASSLISPTDTQYF
NA TRBJ2-4 TRBV18 CASSPLSSSNGNIQYF
few TRBJ1-5 TRBV20-1 CSAREGRRYSNQPQHF
few TRBJ2-3 TRBV7-8 CASSKAGRGFTDTQYF
few TRBJ2-3 TRBV28 CASSLVGLDTQYF
few TRBJ2-7 TRBV4-3 CASSQDSSWRYEQYF
NA TRBJ2-3 TRBV9 CASSPPGARLDPDTQYF
few TRBJ2-7 TRBV2 CASRPGLAGGPAGEQYF
once TRBJ1-1 TRBV10-1 CASSGQGKTEAFF
many TRBJ2-2 TRBV2 CASSENRRAAGELFF
NA TRBJ2-7 TRBV6-2/TRBV6-3 CASTLHVSYEQYF
NA TRBJ1-2 TRBV29-1 CSVVSGQHYGYTF
NA TRBJ2-2 TRBV12-5 CASGSLTGELFF
NA TRBJ1-1 TRBV3-1 CASSQGDRGSTEAFF
NA TRBJ2-3 TRBV7-9 CANSLLDVDTQYF
NA TRBJ2-2 TRBV4-1 CASSQPLAWERGTGELFF
many TRBJ2-7 TRBV5-1 CASSRFDSGLGEQYF
many TRBJ2-1 TRBV6-6 CASSYPGLAGGKRDEQFF
NA TRBJ1-5 TRBV12-3/TRBV12-4 CASSFGAVNQPQHF
few TRBJ1-1 TRBV5-4 CASSAPGQGLTEAFF
many TRBJ2-3 TRBV6-2/TRBV6-3 CASSPGQITDTQYF
few TRBJ1-2 TRBV4-2 CASSPQRTGGYTF
few TRBJ1-2 TRBV18 CASSLGQGAAYGYTF
NA TRBJ2-5 TRBV3-1 CASSQDWGTETQYF
few TRBJ1-2 TRBV20-1 CSAKQGSHGYTF
few TRBJ1-1 TRBV7-9 CASSLVRATNTEAFF
few TRBJ2-1 TRBV9 CASSVGSSGVDEQFF
many TRBJ2-5 TRBV29-1 CSVEKETQYF
few TRBJ2-1 TRBV10-3 CAISEGDSGPSSYNEQFF
many TRBJ2-7 TRBV6-6 CASSYSSGGPISYEQYF
NA TRBJ2-5 TRBV19 CASSTGTSGKAETQYF
many TRBJ2-5 TRBV27 CASSFQGSLRETQYF
few TRBJ2-7 TRBV20-1 CSAKGQGLSYEQYF
few TRBJ1-2 TRBV18 CASSLKQGADGYTF
many TRBJ1-4 TRBV6-5 CASRTANEKLFF
few TRBJ2-1 TRBV25-1 CASSARGRGTEQFF
NA TRBJ2-4 TRBV19 CASTAGNAKNIQYF
many TRBJ2-5 TRBV29-1 CSVLAQDQETQYF
many TRBJ1-6 TRBV11-2 CASSLGVTYNSPLHF
many TRBJ2-1 TRBV11-3 CASASHQGVSYNEQFF
many TRBJ1-2 TRBV5-1 CASSLGVNYGYTF
NA TRBJ1-5 TRBV7-2 CASRPRDERDRDFYSNQPQHF
many TRBJ2-7 TRBV9 CASSVAGAAYEQYF
few TRBJ2-1 TRBV18 CASSPYGQDKYNEQFF
many TRBJ1-2 TRBV4-2 CASSPEPRQGGIYGYTF
many TRBJ1-5 TRBV7-8 CASSSLGQGGEPQHF
few TRBJ2-7 TRBV7-2 CASSFAHEQYF
few TRBJ1-5 TRBV7-9 CASSLGGQALPQHF
once TRBJ2-5 TRBV15 CATSRARGETQYF
many TRBJ2-1 TRBV20-1 CSARDGSSYNEQFF
many TRBJ2-1 TRBV7-9 CASSHRDREYNEQFF
NA TRBJ2-1 TRBV12-3/TRBV12-4 CASSLSGRVYNEQFF
many TRBJ2-7 TRBV29-1 CSGGTGWYEQYF
NA TRBJ2-2 TRBV19 CASSIVRGELFF
many TRBJ2-1 TRBV19 CASSSSGRDYNEQFF